The following is a T cell receptor (beta chain) sequence with its context. This record belongs to a study of blood T cell repertoires in COVID-19. Study details: Sources were T cells, B-cell-depleted T cells, or PBMCs; the material itself was cDNA or gDNA.

The repertoire was sequenced with immunoSEQ multiplex PCR; TCRdb's copy has only in-frame clones and lacks some. Of approximately 37,000 clones in the sample, 65% to 90% were seen once. The germline CDR1 and CDR2 sequences are MDHEN and SYDVKM. Trimming removed 3 bases at V and 2 bases at J, with 14 bases between. This CDR3 has 15 residues. This clonotype was sampled from a man aged 40-49 years with active COVID-19. The specimen sequenced was peripheral blood. The chain employs TRBV28 and TRBJ2-7; possibly TRBD2 for D (6 bases). The CDR3 protein is CASSFAFGGTYEQYF. For the CDR3, the DNA is TGTGCCAGCAGTTTTGCCTTCGGCGGGACCTACGAGCAGTACTTC. The variable domain in full, completed from reference TRBV28 and TRBJ2-7, reads DVKVTQSSRYLVKRTGEKVFLECVQDMDHENMFWYRQDPGLGLRLIYFSYDVKMKEKGDIPEGYSVSREKKERFSLILESASTNQTSMYLCASSFAFGGTYEQYFGPGTRLTVT.